Listed below are T cell receptor beta chains from one sample, sequenced in a study of CD8+ T cells in alopecia areata. Produced via immunoSEQ multiplex PCR; TCRdb's table is partial and in-frame only. The data show approximately 150,000 clones, about 61% seen once. Sequenced here: CD4+ T cells sorted from blood, sampled between weeks 55 and 65, from a patient treated with tofacitinib. The receptor set was obtained from a human donor with alopecia areata. Both conserved end residues are part of each CDR3. Each record gives: D gene, clone size, V gene, J gene, CDR3 protein, CDR3 DNA. A D gene is named only where the DNA matches it firmly. The size field is filled for only some rows; it gives once, few, many or a size class.

D gene: -; clone size: -; V gene: TRBV11-2; J gene: TRBJ1-1; CDR3 protein: CASSSIRDTEAFF; CDR3 DNA: TGTGCCAGCAGCTCAATAAGGGACACTGAAGCTTTCTTT
D gene: -; clone size: -; V gene: TRBV5-6; J gene: TRBJ2-2; CDR3 protein: CASSLNMGTGELFF; CDR3 DNA: TGTGCCAGCAGCTTGAATATGGGCACCGGGGAGCTGTTTTTT
D gene: -; clone size: few; V gene: TRBV29-1; J gene: TRBJ1-1; CDR3 protein: CSVAPLASDTEAFF; CDR3 DNA: TGCAGCGTTGCCCCGCTCGCATCCGACACTGAAGCTTTCTTT
D gene: -; clone size: -; V gene: TRBV5-6; J gene: TRBJ2-1; CDR3 protein: CASSPIGGWFDNEQFF; CDR3 DNA: TGTGCCAGCAGCCCAATTGGCGGGTGGTTTGACAATGAGCAGTTCTTC
D gene: -; clone size: -; V gene: TRBV5-1; J gene: TRBJ2-7; CDR3 protein: CASSLDRASYEQYF; CDR3 DNA: TGCGCCAGCAGCTTGGACAGGGCTTCCTACGAGCAGTACTTC
D gene: -; clone size: -; V gene: TRBV6-5; J gene: TRBJ2-1; CDR3 protein: CASGSDRTLPEQFF; CDR3 DNA: TGTGCCAGCGGCAGCGACAGGACCCTTCCTGAGCAGTTCTTC
D gene: -; clone size: -; V gene: TRBV2; J gene: TRBJ1-5; CDR3 protein: CASSAGGGNQPQHF; CDR3 DNA: TGTGCCAGCAGCGCGGGGGGTGGCAATCAGCCCCAGCATTTT
D gene: -; clone size: once; V gene: TRBV5-1; J gene: TRBJ1-1; CDR3 protein: CASSLVAGSNTEAFF; CDR3 DNA: TGCGCCAGCAGCTTGGTCGCAGGGAGCAACACTGAAGCTTTCTTT
D gene: -; clone size: -; V gene: TRBV2; J gene: TRBJ2-5; CDR3 protein: CASSGARGETQYF; CDR3 DNA: TGTGCCAGCAGTGGGGCCCGGGGGGAGACCCAGTACTTC
D gene: -; clone size: -; V gene: TRBV30; J gene: TRBJ1-6; CDR3 protein: CAWSLGDNLHF; CDR3 DNA: TGTGCCTGGAGCCTTGGGGACAATCTTCACTTT
D gene: -; clone size: few; V gene: TRBV25-1; J gene: TRBJ1-6; CDR3 protein: CASSEGGPGDSPLHF; CDR3 DNA: TGTGCCAGCAGTGAGGGCGGTCCAGGTGATTCACCCCTCCACTTT
D gene: TRBD1; clone size: few; V gene: TRBV5-1; J gene: TRBJ2-5; CDR3 protein: CASSAGRDSPQETQYF; CDR3 DNA: TGCGCCAGCAGCGCTGGACGGGACAGCCCTCAAGAGACCCAGTACTTC
D gene: -; clone size: -; V gene: TRBV20-1; J gene: TRBJ2-5; CDR3 protein: CSVSAGETQYF; CDR3 DNA: TGCAGTGTGTCGGCTGGGGAGACCCAGTACTTC
D gene: TRBD1; clone size: medium-sized; V gene: TRBV6-4; J gene: TRBJ2-2; CDR3 protein: CASSRDSTTGELFF; CDR3 DNA: TGTGCCAGCAGTAGGGACAGCACCACCGGGGAGCTGTTTTTT
D gene: -; clone size: -; V gene: TRBV11-2; J gene: TRBJ2-5; CDR3 protein: CASSLDWTYQETQYF; CDR3 DNA: TGTGCCAGCAGCTTAGATTGGACGTACCAAGAGACCCAGTACTTC
D gene: -; clone size: few; V gene: TRBV4-2; J gene: TRBJ2-7; CDR3 protein: CASSQRPYEQYF; CDR3 DNA: TGTGCCAGCAGCCAACGGCCCTACGAGCAGTACTTC
D gene: -; clone size: few; V gene: TRBV15; J gene: TRBJ1-6; CDR3 protein: CATSRDRSTRGPNSPLHF; CDR3 DNA: TGTGCCACCAGCAGAGATAGGTCCACACGGGGACCCAATTCACCCCTCCACTTT
D gene: TRBD1; clone size: -; V gene: TRBV30; J gene: TRBJ1-1; CDR3 protein: CAWRGQGGTEAFF; CDR3 DNA: TGTGCCTGGAGGGGACAGGGGGGCACTGAAGCTTTCTTT
D gene: -; clone size: few; V gene: TRBV4-1; J gene: TRBJ2-7; CDR3 protein: CASSQADWARYEQYF; CDR3 DNA: TGCGCCAGCAGCCAAGCGGACTGGGCCCGCTACGAGCAGTACTTC
D gene: -; clone size: -; V gene: TRBV4-1; J gene: TRBJ2-7; CDR3 protein: CASRIGEYEQYF; CDR3 DNA: TGCGCCAGCCGAATAGGGGAATACGAGCAGTACTTC
D gene: -; clone size: few; V gene: TRBV7-9; J gene: TRBJ1-2; CDR3 protein: CASSLGSRANYGYTF; CDR3 DNA: TGTGCCAGCAGCTTAGGTAGTCGAGCTAACTATGGCTACACCTTC
D gene: -; clone size: once; V gene: TRBV29-1; J gene: TRBJ2-3; CDR3 protein: CSVVPGGRTDTQYF; CDR3 DNA: TGCAGCGTTGTCCCGGGGGGCCGGACAGATACGCAGTATTTT
D gene: TRBD2; clone size: -; V gene: TRBV7-9; J gene: TRBJ2-3; CDR3 protein: CASSLARGGADTQYF; CDR3 DNA: TGTGCCAGCAGCTTAGCACGGGGGGGCGCAGATACGCAGTATTTT
D gene: -; clone size: few; V gene: TRBV27; J gene: TRBJ1-1; CDR3 protein: CASSPRTDFMNTEAFF; CDR3 DNA: TGTGCCAGCAGTCCAAGGACAGACTTCATGAACACTGAAGCTTTCTTT
D gene: TRBD2; clone size: -; V gene: TRBV29-1; J gene: TRBJ2-7; CDR3 protein: CSVEGAGSSYEQYF; CDR3 DNA: TGCAGCGTTGAAGGAGCGGGGAGCTCCTACGAGCAGTACTTC
D gene: -; clone size: -; V gene: TRBV15; J gene: TRBJ2-1; CDR3 protein: CATSRDQESYNEQFF; CDR3 DNA: TGTGCCACCAGCAGAGATCAGGAGTCCTACAATGAGCAGTTCTTC
D gene: TRBD1; clone size: few; V gene: TRBV28; J gene: TRBJ1-1; CDR3 protein: CASRVGQGVNTEAFF; CDR3 DNA: TGTGCCAGCAGGGTTGGACAGGGGGTGAACACTGAAGCTTTCTTT
D gene: TRBD1; clone size: -; V gene: TRBV4-1; J gene: TRBJ1-2; CDR3 protein: CASSQERGLGYTF; CDR3 DNA: TGCGCCAGCAGCCAAGAGAGGGGGCTTGGCTACACCTTC
D gene: TRBD1; clone size: -; V gene: TRBV29-1; J gene: TRBJ1-2; CDR3 protein: CSVGRRLTGGENGYTF; CDR3 DNA: TGCAGCGTTGGTAGGAGACTTACAGGGGGCGAAAATGGCTACACCTTC
D gene: -; clone size: few; V gene: TRBV29-1; J gene: TRBJ1-5; CDR3 protein: CSVGGGNQPQHF; CDR3 DNA: TGCAGCGTTGGGGGTGGCAATCAGCCCCAGCATTTT
D gene: TRBD2; clone size: -; V gene: TRBV6-1; J gene: TRBJ2-7; CDR3 protein: CASSEVGLAVYEQYF; CDR3 DNA: TGTGCCAGCAGTGAAGTGGGTCTAGCGGTCTACGAGCAGTACTTC